This record looks at one T cell receptor (beta chain) sequence and its context. Its cognate antigen is unknown. This sample is part of a study of shared clonotypes between healthy human individuals. Overall study: Donors had three CD4 naive, three CD4 memory, two CD8 naive and one CD8 memory plate apiece. Study-level findings and limits: The represented genetic and exposure-history diversity was limited by the small number of donors. Naive CD4 clonotype sharing across a handful of donors was around 5.5%. The authors sampled blood alone, and tissue repertoires likely differ.

TCRdb's copy holds only in-frame clones and misses some; the assay was immunoSEQ multiplex PCR. Here the sample spans approximately 2.3 million clones, 90% to 95% being singletons. The V gene's germline CDR1 is LGHNA and CDR2 YNFKEQ. With 1 base clipped from V and 9 bases from J, the junction kept 2 bases outside the gene matches. CDR3 size: 14 residues. This sequence was found in a man aged 18 to 35 in good health. Some clones in this sample may be carry-over from other donors' samples. The specimen sequenced was naive CD4+ T cells from PBMCs. Subset of the sample: CD45RA+ positively selected. The V gene is TRBV4-2, the J gene TRBJ2-1, with 11 positions matching TRBD2. The CDR3 protein is CASSQGLAGSEQFF. The CDR3 DNA sequence: TGTGCCAGCAGCCAAGGACTAGCGGGAAGTGAGCAGTTCTTC.